A single sample is the source of the 10 T cell receptor beta chains below, sequenced in a study of blood T cell repertoires in COVID-19. The method was immunoSEQ multiplex PCR; TCRdb's version includes in-frame clones alone and lacks a portion of them. Of about 110,000 clones in the sample, around 86% were seen once. Sequencing was carried out using peripheral blood. These receptors were obtained from a woman in her 70s with acute or convalescent COVID-19.

V usage is TRBV28 and J usage is TRBJ1-5; D gene unclear. V lost 4 bases, J lost 8 bases, and 12 bases lay in between. The CDR3 contains 13 residues. Germline CDR1 reads MDHEN; CDR2 reads SYDVKM. CDR3 region: CASSYPGVKPQHF. The CDR3 DNA is TGTGCCAGCAGTTACCCCGGGGTAAAGCCCCAGCATTTT. Looking up the rest from reference TRBV28 and TRBJ1-5 gives the full variable domain: DVKVTQSSRYLVKRTGEKVFLECVQDMDHENMFWYRQDPGLGLRLIYFSYDVKMKEKGDIPEGYSVSREKKERFSLILESASTNQTSMYLCASSYPGVKPQHFGDGTRLSIL.

This sequence joins TRBV19 and TRBJ2-2, with 10 bases aligning to TRBD1. Germline assignment: CDR1 LNHDA and CDR2 SQIVND (reference sequence). The CDR3 runs to 14 residues. Here the CDR3 DNA reads TGTACCGGCGGACAGGGGGACGACACCGGGGAGCTGTTTTTT. Its protein product is CTGGQGDDTGELFF.

The chain couples TRBV28 to TRBJ1-5; D remains unclear. The V end was cut by 2 bases, the J end by 2 bases, with 16 bases between. This CDR3 comprises 17 residues. From germline, CDR1 is MDHEN and CDR2 SYDVKM. In DNA, the CDR3 is TGTGCCAGCAGTTTAACGGTGTTTGGTGGAGGCAATCAGCCCCAGCATTTT. Its protein is CASSLTVFGGGNQPQHF.

This chain links TRBV6-1 with TRBJ1-6; D remains unclear. The CDR3 spans 16 residues. Trimming cost V 4 bases and J 7 bases, with 17 bases left between them. CDR1 and CDR2 (germline): MNHNS, SASEGT. The CDR3 DNA sequence: TGTGCCAGCAGTGGTTTGAGGAACAGAGGGAATTCACCCCTCCACTTT. It translates to CASSGLRNRGNSPLHF.

This clone was counted a single time. V usage is TRBV10-2 and J usage is TRBJ2-2; D is possibly TRBD2 (6 bases). V gave up 4 bases and J gave up 5 bases, with 20 bases separating them. The CDR3 runs 17 residues. Germline loops: CDR1 WSHSY, CDR2 SAAADI. The CDR3 DNA sequence: TGCGCCAGCAGTGGGACTGGGATCGGGAGAATTACCGGGGAGCTGTTTTTT. Translation: CASSGTGIGRITGELFF.

The CDR3: CSAITGEKLFF. CDR3 DNA sequence: TGCAGTGCTATCACCGGGGAAAAACTGTTTTTT. The rearrangement uses TRBV20-1 and TRBJ1-4; D unclear. The CDR3 extends over 11 amino acids. Deletions cut 4 bases from V and 8 bases from J, with 8 bases between. Per the germline V gene, CDR1 is DFQATT and CDR2 is SNEGSKA (reference sequence).

The gene calls are TRBV19 and TRBJ1-6, with TRBD1 as a possible D gene (6 bases). V was trimmed by 8 bases and J by 10 bases, leaving 12 bases between them. The CDR3 sequence is 12 residues long. CDR1 is LNHDA and CDR2 is SQIVND in the germline V gene (reference sequence). This CDR3 is CASGRGESPLHF. CDR3 in DNA: TGTGCCAGTGGCAGGGGAGAGTCACCCCTCCACTTT.

The chain employs TRBV5-1 and TRBJ1-4; possible D gene TRBD1, 6 bases. Germline-derived CDR1 and CDR2 are SGHRS and YFSETQ. The CDR3 is 16 amino acids. Deletions cut 3 bases from V and 1 base from J, with 13 bases between. In nucleotides, the CDR3 is TGCGCCAGCAGCTCCCCCCCGGGACAAACTAATGAAAAACTGTTTTTT. Translated, it gives CASSSPPGQTNEKLFF.

V is TRBV11-3 and J is TRBJ2-2; TRBD1 is a possible D gene (5 bases). CDR1 SGHNT and CDR2 YENEEA come from the germline V gene. V lost 3 bases, J lost 1 base, and 9 bases lay in between. The length of the CDR3 is 15 residues. CDR3 protein: CASSLGQGNTGELFF. The CDR3 coding sequence is TGTGCCAGCAGCTTGGGGCAGGGGAACACCGGGGAGCTGTTTTTT.

V is TRBV5-6 and J is TRBJ2-7; no definite D call. This CDR3 is 13 amino acids long. CDR1 and CDR2 from the germline V gene are SGHDT and YYEEEE. The V end lost 1 base, the J end lost 3 bases, and 8 bases lay between the germline ends. The CDR3 here is CASSLQTGYEQYF. As DNA, the CDR3 is TGTGCCAGCAGCTTGCAAACTGGCTACGAGCAGTACTTC.